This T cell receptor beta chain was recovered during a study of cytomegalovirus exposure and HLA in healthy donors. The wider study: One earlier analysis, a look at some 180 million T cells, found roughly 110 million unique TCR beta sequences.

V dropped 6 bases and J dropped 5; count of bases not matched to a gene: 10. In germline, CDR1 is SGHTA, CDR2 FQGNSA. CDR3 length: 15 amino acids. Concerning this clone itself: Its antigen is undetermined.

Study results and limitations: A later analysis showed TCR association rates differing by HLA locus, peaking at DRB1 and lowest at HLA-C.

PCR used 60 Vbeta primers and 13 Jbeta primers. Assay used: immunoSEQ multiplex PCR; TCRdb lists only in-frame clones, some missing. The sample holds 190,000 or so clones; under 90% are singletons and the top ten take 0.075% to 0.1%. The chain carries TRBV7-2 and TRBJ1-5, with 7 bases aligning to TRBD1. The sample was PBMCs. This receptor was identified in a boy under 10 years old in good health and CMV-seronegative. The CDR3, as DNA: TGTGCCAGCAGGGCCCCCGGGACAGAACATCAGCCCCAGCATTTT. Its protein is CASRAPGTEHQPQHF.